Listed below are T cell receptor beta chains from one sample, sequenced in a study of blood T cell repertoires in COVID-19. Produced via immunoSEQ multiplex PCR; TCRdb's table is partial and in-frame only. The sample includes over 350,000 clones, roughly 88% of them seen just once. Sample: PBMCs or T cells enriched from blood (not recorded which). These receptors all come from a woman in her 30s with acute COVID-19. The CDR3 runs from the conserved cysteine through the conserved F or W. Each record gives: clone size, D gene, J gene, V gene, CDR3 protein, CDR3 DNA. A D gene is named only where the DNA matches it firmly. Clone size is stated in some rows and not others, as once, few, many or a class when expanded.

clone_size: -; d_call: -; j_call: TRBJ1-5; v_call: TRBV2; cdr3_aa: CASGRRGSNQPQHF; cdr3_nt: TGTGCCAGCGGCCGGAGGGGAAGCAATCAGCCCCAGCATTTT
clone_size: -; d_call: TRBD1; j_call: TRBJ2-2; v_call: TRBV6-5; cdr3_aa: CAGTGDTGELFF; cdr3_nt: TGTGCCGGGACAGGGGACACCGGGGAGCTGTTTTTT
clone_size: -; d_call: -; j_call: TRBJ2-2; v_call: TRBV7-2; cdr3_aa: CASSLGGRTVYTGELFF; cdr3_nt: TGTGCCAGCAGCTTAGGGGGAAGGACAGTGTACACCGGGGAGCTGTTTTTT
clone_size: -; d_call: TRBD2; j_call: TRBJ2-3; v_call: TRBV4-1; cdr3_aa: CASSHQNGRAGVGTDTQYF; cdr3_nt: TGCGCCAGCAGCCACCAAAACGGCCGAGCGGGGGTTGGTACAGATACGCAGTATTTT
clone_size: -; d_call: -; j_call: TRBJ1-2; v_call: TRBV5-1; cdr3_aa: CASSLALGREGYTF; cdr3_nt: TGCGCCAGCAGCTTGGCCTTGGGGAGGGAAGGCTACACCTTC
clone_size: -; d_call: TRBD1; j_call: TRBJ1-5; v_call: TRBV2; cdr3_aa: CASSFGTGDSNQPQHF; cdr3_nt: TGTGCCAGCAGTTTCGGGACAGGGGACAGCAATCAGCCCCAGCATTTT
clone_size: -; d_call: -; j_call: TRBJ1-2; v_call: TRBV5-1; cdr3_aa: CASSLGQNYGYTF; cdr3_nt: TGCGCCAGCAGCTTGGGACAGAACTATGGCTACACCTTC
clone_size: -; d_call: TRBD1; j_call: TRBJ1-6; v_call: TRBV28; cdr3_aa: CASNGGQGDSPLHF; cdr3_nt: TGTGCCAGCAATGGAGGACAGGGCGATTCACCCCTCCACTTT
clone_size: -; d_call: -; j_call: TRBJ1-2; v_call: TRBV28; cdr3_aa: CASTERGARRGYTF; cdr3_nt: TGTGCCAGCACCGAGCGGGGAGCGCGGCGTGGCTACACCTTC
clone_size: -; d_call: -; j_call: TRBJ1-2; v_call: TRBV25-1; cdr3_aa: CASSDLVSGFGYTF; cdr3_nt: TGTGCCAGCAGTGATTTGGTGTCAGGCTTTGGCTACACCTTC
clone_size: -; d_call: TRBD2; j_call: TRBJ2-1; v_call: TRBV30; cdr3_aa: CASSLAGEDEQFF; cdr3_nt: TGTGCCTCCTCACTAGCGGGGGAGGATGAGCAGTTCTTC
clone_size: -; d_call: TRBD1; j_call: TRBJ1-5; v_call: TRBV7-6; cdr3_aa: CASSQGAGPQHF; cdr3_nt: TGTGCCAGCAGCCAGGGGGCCGGGCCCCAGCATTTT
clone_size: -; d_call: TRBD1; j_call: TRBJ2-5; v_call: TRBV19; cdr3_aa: CASRGDRGPQETQYF; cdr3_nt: TGTGCCAGTAGGGGGGACAGGGGGCCTCAAGAGACCCAGTACTTC
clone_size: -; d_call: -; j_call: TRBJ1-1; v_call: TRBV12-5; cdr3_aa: CASAIRGGDTEAFF; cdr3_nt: TGTGCTAGTGCAATAAGGGGCGGGGACACTGAAGCTTTCTTT
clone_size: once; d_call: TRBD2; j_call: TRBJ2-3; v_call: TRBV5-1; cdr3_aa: CASSLGTSGRTDTQYF; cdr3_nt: TGCGCCAGCAGCCTCGGGACTAGCGGTCGCACAGATACGCAGTATTTT
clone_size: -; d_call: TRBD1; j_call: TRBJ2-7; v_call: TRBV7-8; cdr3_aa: CASSLEGTVSYEQYF; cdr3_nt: TGTGCCAGCAGCTTAGAAGGGACAGTGTCCTACGAGCAGTACTTC
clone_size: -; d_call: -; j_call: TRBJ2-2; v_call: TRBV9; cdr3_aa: CASSGRDFGTLELFF; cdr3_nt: TGTGCCAGCAGCGGGCGGGACTTTGGAACGTTAGAGCTGTTTTTT
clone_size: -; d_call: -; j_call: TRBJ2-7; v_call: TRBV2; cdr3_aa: CASKADTAYEQYF; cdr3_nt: TGTGCCAGCAAAGCTGACACAGCCTACGAGCAGTACTTC
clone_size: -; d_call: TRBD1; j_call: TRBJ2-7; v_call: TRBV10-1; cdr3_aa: CASSESGTGEEQYF; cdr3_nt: TGCGCCAGCAGTGAGTCGGGGACAGGGGAAGAGCAGTACTTC
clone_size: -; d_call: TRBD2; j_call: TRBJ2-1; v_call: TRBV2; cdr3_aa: CASSGGLAAYNEQFF; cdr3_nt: TGTGCCAGCAGTGGAGGACTAGCGGCCTACAATGAGCAGTTCTTC
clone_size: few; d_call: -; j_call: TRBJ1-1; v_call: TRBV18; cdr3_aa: CASSPVTGPNTEAFF; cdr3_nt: TGTGCCAGCTCACCCGTGACAGGCCCGAACACTGAAGCTTTCTTT
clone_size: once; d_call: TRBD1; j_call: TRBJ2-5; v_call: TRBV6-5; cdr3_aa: CASTRDRGKETQYF; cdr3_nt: TGTGCCAGCACTCGAGACAGGGGAAAAGAGACCCAGTACTTC
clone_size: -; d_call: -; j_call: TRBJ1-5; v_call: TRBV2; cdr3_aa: CASSEFVSYSNQPQHF; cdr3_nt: TGTGCCAGCAGTGAATTTGTATCGTATAGCAATCAGCCCCAGCATTTT
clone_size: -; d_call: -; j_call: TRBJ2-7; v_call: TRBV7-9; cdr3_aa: CASSLDFTSNEQYF; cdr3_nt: TGTGCCAGCAGCTTAGATTTCACTAGCAACGAGCAGTACTTC
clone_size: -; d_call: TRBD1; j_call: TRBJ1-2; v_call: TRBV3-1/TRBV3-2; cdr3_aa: CASSLPGQGVVGYTF; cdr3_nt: TGTGCCAGCAGCCTACCGGGACAGGGGGTTGTCGGCTACACCTTC
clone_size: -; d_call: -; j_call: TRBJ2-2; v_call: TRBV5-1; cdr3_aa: CASASGGQLFF; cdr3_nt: TGCGCCAGCGCTTCCGGAGGGCAACTGTTTTTT
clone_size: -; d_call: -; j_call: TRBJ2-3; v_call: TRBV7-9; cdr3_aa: CASSLLVPDTQYF; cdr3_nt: TGTGCCAGCAGCTTACTAGTTCCAGATACGCAGTATTTT
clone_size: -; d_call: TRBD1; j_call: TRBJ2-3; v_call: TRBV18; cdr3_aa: CASYRGSTDTQYF; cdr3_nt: TGTGCCAGCTACAGGGGTAGCACAGATACGCAGTATTTT
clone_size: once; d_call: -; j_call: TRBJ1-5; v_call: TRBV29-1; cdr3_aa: CSVGEGGNQPQHF; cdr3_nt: TGCAGCGTTGGGGAGGGCGGCAATCAGCCCCAGCATTTT
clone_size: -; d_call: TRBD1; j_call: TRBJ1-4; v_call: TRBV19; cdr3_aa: CASSIVWPGQPNEKLFF; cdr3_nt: TGTGCCAGTAGTATAGTTTGGCCGGGACAGCCTAATGAAAAACTGTTTTTT
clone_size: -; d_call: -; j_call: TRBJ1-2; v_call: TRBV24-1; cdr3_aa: CATSSGINYGYTF; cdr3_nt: TGTGCCACCAGTTCGGGAATAAACTATGGCTACACCTTC
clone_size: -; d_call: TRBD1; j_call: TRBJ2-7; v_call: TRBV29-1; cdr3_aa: CSVEAGQGAYEQYF; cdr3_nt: TGCAGCGTTGAGGCCGGACAGGGGGCCTACGAGCAGTACTTC
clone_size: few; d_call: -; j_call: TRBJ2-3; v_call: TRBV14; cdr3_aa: CASSQAGSLNTQYF; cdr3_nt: TGTGCCAGCAGCCAAGCCGGGTCCTTGAATACGCAGTATTTT
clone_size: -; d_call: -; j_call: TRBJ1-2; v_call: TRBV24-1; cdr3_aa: CATSGEESRGYTF; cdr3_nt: TGTGCCACCAGTGGGGAGGAGAGTAGAGGCTACACCTTC
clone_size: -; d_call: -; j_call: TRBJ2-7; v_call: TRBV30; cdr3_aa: CAWRGAGWSEQYF; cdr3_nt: TGTGCCTGGCGCGGGGCAGGGTGGAGTGAGCAGTACTTC
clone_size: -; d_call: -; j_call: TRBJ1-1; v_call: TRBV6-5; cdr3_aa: CASIRLEGNTEAFF; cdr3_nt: TGTGCCAGCATCCGGTTAGAGGGGAACACTGAAGCTTTCTTT
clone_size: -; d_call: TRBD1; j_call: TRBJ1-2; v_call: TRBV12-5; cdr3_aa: CASATGGPYGYTF; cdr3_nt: TGTGCTAGTGCCACAGGGGGCCCCTATGGCTACACCTTC
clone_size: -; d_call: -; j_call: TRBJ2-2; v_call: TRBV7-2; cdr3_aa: CASSLRELSNTGELFF; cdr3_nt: TGTGCCAGCAGCTTACGAGAGCTCTCCAACACCGGGGAGCTGTTTTTT
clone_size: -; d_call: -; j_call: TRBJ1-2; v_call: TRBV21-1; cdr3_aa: CATRSGGGTEDYGYTF; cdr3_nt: TGTGCCACACGCTCGGGCGGCGGGACAGAGGACTATGGCTACACCTTC
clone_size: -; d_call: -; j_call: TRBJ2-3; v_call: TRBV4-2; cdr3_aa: CASKPEGGGATDTQYF; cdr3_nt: TGTGCCAGCAAGCCTGAGGGAGGGGGTGCGACAGATACGCAGTATTTT
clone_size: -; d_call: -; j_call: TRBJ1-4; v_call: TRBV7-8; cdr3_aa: CASSSLKGSNEKLFF; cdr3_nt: TGTGCCAGCAGCTCCCTGAAAGGGAGTAATGAAAAACTGTTTTTT
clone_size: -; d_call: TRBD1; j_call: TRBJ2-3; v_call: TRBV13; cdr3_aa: CASSLVDPQGTYTDTQYF; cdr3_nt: TGTGCCAGCAGCTTGGTCGACCCACAGGGGACCTACACAGATACGCAGTATTTT
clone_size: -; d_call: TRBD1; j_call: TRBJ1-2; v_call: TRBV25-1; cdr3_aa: CASSEYRTGVSRPGGYTF; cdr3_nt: TGTGCCAGCAGTGAATATAGGACAGGCGTCTCTCGTCCAGGCGGCTACACCTTC
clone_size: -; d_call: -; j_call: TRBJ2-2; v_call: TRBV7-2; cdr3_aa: CASSFRTGYTGELFF; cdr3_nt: TGTGCCAGCAGCTTTCGAACAGGGTACACCGGGGAGCTGTTTTTT
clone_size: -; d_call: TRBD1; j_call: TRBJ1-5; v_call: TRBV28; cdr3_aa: CASSLGQGRTQPQHF; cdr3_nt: TGTGCCAGCAGTTTAGGACAGGGTCGGACTCAGCCCCAGCATTTT
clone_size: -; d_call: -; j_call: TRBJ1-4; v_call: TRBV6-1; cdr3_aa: CASSEGIGQGNEKLFF; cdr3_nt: TGTGCCAGCAGTGAGGGGATCGGGCAGGGTAATGAAAAACTGTTTTTT
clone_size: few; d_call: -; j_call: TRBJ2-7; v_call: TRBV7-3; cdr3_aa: CASSPDGISYEQYF; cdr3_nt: TGTGCCAGCAGCCCGGACGGGATCTCCTACGAGCAGTACTTC